This T cell receptor (beta chain) was recovered during a study of regulatory T cells in long-lasting Graves disease. Study overall: Newly diagnosed Graves' patients took antithyroid drugs under 3 months.

With iRepertoire HTBI primers and Arm-PCR of CDR3 regions, TCR beta libraries were built. MiXCR, applied by TCRdb to the multiplex PCR reads, yields one record per CDR3 protein. The sample holds about 220,000 distinct CDR3 sequences, roughly 20% seen once. The germline gives CDR1 MNHEY, CDR2 SVGAGI. The CDR3 contains 15 residues. Time point here: newly diagnosed GD, antithyroid drugs for less than 3 months. With RNA extracted from PBMCs as input, the TCR library was made. On this clonotype: The junction departs from germline at one end; a sequencing error may be responsible.

These data were also filed under a second study, of T cells in Graves' hyperthyroidism and ophthalmopathy.

The starting material was peripheral blood mononuclear cells (PBMCs), obtained at new diagnosis, from a patient treated with antithyroid drugs. The TCR comes from a woman under 40 with Graves disease. The gene calls are TRBV6-5 and TRBJ1-4; D unresolved. This chain's CDR3 is CTSSYISLPNEKLFF. The CDR3 coding sequence is TGTACCAGCAGTTACATTTCCCTTCCGAATGAAAAACTGTTTTTT.